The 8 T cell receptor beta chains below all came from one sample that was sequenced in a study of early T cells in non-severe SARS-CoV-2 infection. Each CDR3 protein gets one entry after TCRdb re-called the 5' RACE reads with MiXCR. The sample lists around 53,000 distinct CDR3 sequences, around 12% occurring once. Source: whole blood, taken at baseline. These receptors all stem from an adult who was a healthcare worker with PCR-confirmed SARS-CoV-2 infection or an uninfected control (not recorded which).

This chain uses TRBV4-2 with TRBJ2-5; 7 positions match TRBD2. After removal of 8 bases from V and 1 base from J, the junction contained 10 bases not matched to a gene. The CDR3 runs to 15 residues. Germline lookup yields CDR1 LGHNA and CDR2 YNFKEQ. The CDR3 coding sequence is TGTGCCAGCCCTTGCGGGGCTAGCGGCCAAGAGACCCAGTACTTC. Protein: CASPCGASGQETQYF.

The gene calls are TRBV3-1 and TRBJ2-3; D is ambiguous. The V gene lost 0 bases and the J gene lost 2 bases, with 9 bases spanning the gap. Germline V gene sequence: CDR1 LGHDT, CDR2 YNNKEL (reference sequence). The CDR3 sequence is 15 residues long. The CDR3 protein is CASSQDTAYTDTQYF. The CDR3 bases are TGTGCCAGCAGCCAAGATACGGCCTACACAGATACGCAGTATTTT.

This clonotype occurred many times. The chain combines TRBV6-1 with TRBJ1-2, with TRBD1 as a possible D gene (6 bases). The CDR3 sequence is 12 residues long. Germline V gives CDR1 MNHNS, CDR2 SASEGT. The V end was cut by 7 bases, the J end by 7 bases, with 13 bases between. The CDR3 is CASKDSLGGYTF. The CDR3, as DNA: TGTGCCAGCAAGGACAGTCTAGGTGGCTACACCTTC.

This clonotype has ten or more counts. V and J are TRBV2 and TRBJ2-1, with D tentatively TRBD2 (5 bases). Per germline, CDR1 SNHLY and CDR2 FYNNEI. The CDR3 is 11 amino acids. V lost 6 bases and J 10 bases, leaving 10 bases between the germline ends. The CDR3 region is CASSQAEEQFF. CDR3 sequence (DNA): TGTGCCAGCAGCCAAGCGGAGGAGCAGTTCTTC.

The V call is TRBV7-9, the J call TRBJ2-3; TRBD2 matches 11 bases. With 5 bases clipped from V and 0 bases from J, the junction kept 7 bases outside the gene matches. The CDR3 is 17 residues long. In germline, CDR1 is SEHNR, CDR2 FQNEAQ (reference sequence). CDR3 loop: CASSPGTSGLSTDTQYF. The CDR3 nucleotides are TGTGCCAGCAGCCCAGGGACTAGCGGACTTAGCACAGATACGCAGTATTTT.

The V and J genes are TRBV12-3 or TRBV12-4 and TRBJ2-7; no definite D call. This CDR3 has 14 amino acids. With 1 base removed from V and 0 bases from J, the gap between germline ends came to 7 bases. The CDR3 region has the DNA TGTGCCAGCAGTTTAGGTGTCAGCTCCTACGAGCAGTACTTC. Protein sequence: CASSLGVSSYEQYF.

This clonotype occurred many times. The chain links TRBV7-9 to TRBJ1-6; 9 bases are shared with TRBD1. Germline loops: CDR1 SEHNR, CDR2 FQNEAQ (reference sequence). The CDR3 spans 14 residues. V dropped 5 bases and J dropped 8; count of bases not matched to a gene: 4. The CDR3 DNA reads TGTGCCAGCAGCCCCAGACAGGGGGATTCACCCCTCCACTTT. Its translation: CASSPRQGDSPLHF.

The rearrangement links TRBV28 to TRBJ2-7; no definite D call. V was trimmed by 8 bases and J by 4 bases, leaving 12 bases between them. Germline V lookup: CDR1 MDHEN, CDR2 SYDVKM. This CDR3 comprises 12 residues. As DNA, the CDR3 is TGTGCCAGCGGGTATCACGGGTACGAGCAGTACTTC. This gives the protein CASGYHGYEQYF. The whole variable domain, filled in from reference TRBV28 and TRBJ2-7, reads DVKVTQSSRYLVKRTGEKVFLECVQDMDHENMFWYRQDPGLGLRLIYFSYDVKMKEKGDIPEGYSVSREKKERFSLILESASTNQTSMYLCASGYHGYEQYFGPGTRLTVT.